Only a few counts were recorded for the clone carrying this T cell receptor (beta chain). The antigen is not known. The data stem from a study of T-cell reconstitution after alpha-beta-depleted transplantation in children. Study results and caveats: T-cell counts and diversity at one year following transplant were attributed mainly to newly produced T cells. Where alpha-beta T cells came from about two months after transplant was reportedly several hundred expanded graft clones. Day-60 TCRbeta diversity that was high in some patients was derived from surviving recipient T cells and thymic progenitors.

Germline CDR1 is MNHEY and CDR2 is SVGAGI. This CDR3 has 15 residues. The ends lost 10 bases at V and 4 bases at J; junction bases unmatched: 12. TCRbeta library preparation incorporated unique molecular identifiers. TCRdb passed the PCR reads through MiXCR, listing each CDR3 protein once. This table holds about a million distinct CDR3 sequences, about 29% found once. The receptor was derived from a boy in the first two years of life who had a stem cell transplant for SCID, so the T cells may come from the graft donor. The chain is built from TRBV6-5 and TRBJ2-3; the match to TRBD1 covers 9 bases. Material: PBMCs, mostly from graft donor cells, obtained 360 days after TCRalphabeta/CD19-depleted stem cell transplant. CDR3 in amino acids: CATGWTGASADTQYF. CDR3 nucleotides: TGTGCCACCGGTTGGACAGGGGCCTCGGCAGATACGCAGTATTTT.